One TCR beta chain is described in this entry. This clonotype was found a few times. The target of this receptor is not known. Per-nucleotide qualities are absent, and no much larger clonotype sits a single base away. The intended sense of this specimen's time point label: patch test 1, 2 weeks after DPC sensitization. Per the publication, the treatment or condition label means: therapeutic diphenylcyclopropenone sensitization with weekly scalp DPC. At every patch-test visit, the blood draw took place before the patch test was put on. Patients were considered eligible if aged 18 to 70, diagnosed with alopecia and deemed suitable for DPC therapy, and patients were excluded if pregnant. Unfractionated whole blood was collected in Tempus Blood RNA tubes, and total RNA was extracted from that blood. Its CDR3 holds 15 amino acids, cysteine through phenylalanine. The DNA shown is the 45-base CDR3, in frame from base 1. The germline V gene (reference sequence) gives CDR1 as DFQATT and CDR2 as SNEGSKA. At the junction V is shortened by 0 bases and J by 2 bases; bases outside the gene matches: 6.

These data originate in a study of human T cells and chemical hapten exposure listed by TCRdb under 2021. Study-wide context: For sensitization, 2% DPC in acetone was applied to a 2 cm by 2 cm area of upper inner arm skin. Weekly therapeutic DPC doses were additionally applied to the scalp of patients throughout the roughly 25-week study period. Patch testing was performed on the upper back with Finn chambers containing 0.01% DPC, and the patch tests were scored after 6 days according to International Contact Dermatitis Research Group standards. Most of the patients in the cohort were female, and the cohort covered alopecia areata with under or over 50% scalp involvement, alopecia totalis and alopecia universalis. Libraries were combined into a pool for sequencing, and differences in TCR yield between samples came mainly from small differences in library volumes within the pool. Peripheral blood TCR repertoire changes were tracked in vivo in alopecia patients during primary and secondary sensitization to the hapten diphenylcyclopropenone (DPC). Blood samples were taken from patients before sensitization (week 0) and at 2, 6 and about 24 weeks after DPC sensitization. For TCR sequencing, blood came from over 25 alopecia patients at anywhere from one to four time points (pre-sensitization, 2, 6 and 24 weeks). Points the paper makes about the study in general: Significantly more large CDR3 similarity clusters were formed by expanded TCRs than by pre-sensitization or healthy control sets, consistent with antigen-driven responses. Repeated subsampling changed both the strength of the expansion versus patch-test correlation and the threshold at which the correlation became significant. Patch test score correlated positively with the number of PT1 expanded TCRs, reaching significance at thresholds 8, 16 and 32 but not at 4. No change with DPC sensitization was found in the number of TCRs above 1 in 1000 frequency, and no evidence of global repertoire structure alterations was found. Because all patients had alopecia, a presumed autoimmune disease, the immune response of the patients might differ from that of healthy individuals.

Library method: RACE. Instrument on record: NextSeq 500. Library preparation attached unique molecular identifiers to individual cDNA molecules for quantitative, reproducible TCR counting. Each blood RNA sample was used to sequence both TCR alpha and TCR beta chains. As for the authors' bioinformatics: Samples had a median of 95,638 TCRs, with a range from about 23,224 to 750,000. V, J and CDR3 annotation of the TCR reads was performed with the Decombinator software suite. For PS versus PT1 abundance plots, all samples were subsampled to the same number of TCRs (28,000). TCRs were defined as expanded if absent before sensitization and observed at least eight times at the 2-week time point. The public reads were run again by TCRdb, first through fastp at Q25 and then through MiXCR, and only productive beta chains were kept. Identical CDR3 protein sequences are pooled into one entry, listed with their most common genes and DNA. The V and J calls and clone size are TCRdb's, not the authors'. The sample table holds 300,000 to 450,000 distinct CDR3 sequences, of which 4% to 5.5% were seen once. The biggest ten clones account for around 2% of the sample.

The chain is assembled from TRBV20-1 and TRBJ2-7; 8 bases in between match TRBD2. The TCR was taken from a woman in her forties or fifties with alopecia areata. Some clones in this sample may be carry-over from other donors' samples. Source: whole blood, taken in connection with sensitization to the hapten diphenylcyclopropenone (DPC). The CDR3 region reads CSAREEAGDAYEQYF. The DNA reads TGCAGTGCTAGAGAGGAAGCGGGGGATGCCTACGAGCAGTACTTC.